These 15 T cell receptor beta chains were sequenced from one sample in a study of T cells after posttransplantation cyclophosphamide. Profiling relied on immunoSEQ multiplex PCR, and the TCRdb table lists in-frame clones only, not all of them. Of 25,000 or so clones listed, approximately 85% are singletons. Material for sequencing was PBMCs. These TCRs come from an older woman with a blood cancer, CMV-positive, and with a related stem cell donor.

J is TRBJ1-4 and V is TRBV6-1, with no clear D. The CDR3 runs to 14 residues. CDR1 and CDR2 from the germline V gene are MNHNS and SASEGT. V lost 10 bases to trimming and J lost 0 bases, with 12 bases between them. CDR3 sequence: CATQASPTNEKLFF. The DNA of the CDR3 is TGTGCCACCCAAGCTTCCCCAACTAATGAAAAACTGTTTTTT.

V is TRBV9 and J is TRBJ2-1; D is possibly TRBD2 (6 bases). The CDR3 has 14 amino acids. The V end lost 0 bases, the J end lost 12 bases, and 16 bases lay between the germline ends. Germline loops: CDR1 SGDLS, CDR2 YYNGEE. In nucleotides, the CDR3 is TGTGCCAGCAGCGTAGGGGGGAGGAGCCTTGGGCAGTTCTTC. Translating it yields CASSVGGRSLGQFF.

V gene TRBV6-6 combines with J gene TRBJ1-2, with D perhaps matching TRBD1 (6 bases). In germline, CDR1 is MNHNY, CDR2 SVGAGI (reference sequence). The V gene lost 6 bases and the J gene lost 4 bases, with 15 bases spanning the gap. The CDR3 is 14 amino acids. In DNA form, the CDR3 reads TGTGCCAGCAGGTCGGGGCAGGGGATCTATGGCTACACCTTC. Residues: CASRSGQGIYGYTF.

This chain connects TRBV30 to TRBJ1-4; D perhaps matches TRBD1 (5 bases). This CDR3 is built from 13 residues. Germline CDR1 and CDR2: GTSNPN and SVGIG (reference sequence). The germline V and J ends were trimmed by 5 bases and 8 bases, with 15 bases remaining between them. The CDR3 spells CAWQVQEYEKLFF. CDR3 bases: TGTGCCTGGCAAGTACAGGAATACGAAAAACTGTTTTTT.

The chain combines TRBV2 with TRBJ1-1; D is perhaps TRBD1 (5 bases). With 7 bases removed from V and 0 bases from J, the gap between germline ends came to 12 bases. The germline V gene has CDR1 SNHLY and CDR2 FYNNEI. The CDR3 spans 14 residues. In nucleotides, the CDR3 is TGTGCCAGCATGGCAGGGTGGCTGAACACTGAAGCTTTCTTT. Translation gives CASMAGWLNTEAFF. The variable domain in full, with the rest retrieved from reference TRBV2 and TRBJ1-1, is EPEVTQTPSHQVTQMGQEVILRCVPISNHLYFYWYRQILGQKVEFLVSFYNNEISEKSEIFDDQFSVERPDGSNFTLKIRSTKLEDSAMYFCASMAGWLNTEAFFGQGTRLTVV.

This clone was detected once. This chain connects TRBV2 to TRBJ2-3; 7 bases are shared with TRBD1. Looked up from germline, CDR1 is SNHLY and CDR2 is FYNNEI. V was clipped by 4 bases and J by 0 bases; unmatched bases: 4. The CDR3 consists of 15 residues. DNA of the CDR3: TGTGCCAGCAGTGTTGGACAGGCTAGCACAGATACGCAGTATTTT. Its translation is CASSVGQASTDTQYF.

The V call is TRBV6-5, the J call TRBJ2-1; 9 bases are a match to TRBD1. This CDR3 region has 13 residues. V lost 2 bases, J lost 12 bases, and 5 bases stayed unmatched. Germline CDR1 reads MNHEY; CDR2 reads SVGAGI. The CDR3 DNA sequence: TGTGCCAGCAGTTACCGGGGACAGGGTGCGCAGTTCTTC. Translated, it gives CASSYRGQGAQFF.

This chain connects TRBV9 to TRBJ1-2; tentatively, D is TRBD1 (5 bases). There are 13 residues in the CDR3. Germline V CDR1 and CDR2: SGDLS, YYNGEE. V shed 0 bases and J shed 3 bases, with 6 bases lying between them. The DNA of the CDR3 is TGTGCCAGCAGCGTAGGGGGCGACTATGGCTACACCTTC. It translates to CASSVGGDYGYTF.

The chain couples TRBV21-1 to TRBJ2-3; TRBD1 is the table's D call, not checked against the DNA. TRBV21-1 is noted as a pseudogene. This CDR3 has 13 amino acids. Written as DNA, the CDR3 is TGTGCCAGCCAGGGGGCGAGCACAGATACGCAGTATTTT. Amino acid sequence: CASQGASTDTQYF.

V usage is TRBV6-5 and J usage is TRBJ1-5; D is undetermined. CDR3 length equals 13 residues. V shed 7 bases and J shed 4 bases, with 11 bases lying between them. From germline, CDR1 is MNHEY and CDR2 SVGAGI. The DNA for the CDR3 is TGTGCCAGCATTTCAGTCCCGAATCAGCCCCAGCATTTT. Its translation: CASISVPNQPQHF.

CDR3 residues: CASSVRVAGGDEQFF. The CDR3 region has the DNA TGTGCCAGCAGCGTAAGGGTAGCGGGAGGGGATGAGCAGTTCTTC. V usage is TRBV9 and J usage is TRBJ2-1; 11 bases align to TRBD2. Trimming at V came to 1 base and at J to 8 bases, leaving 5 bases not matched to a gene. The V gene's germline CDR1 is SGDLS and CDR2 YYNGEE. The length of the CDR3 is 15 residues. Looking up the rest from reference TRBV9 and TRBJ2-1 gives the full variable domain: DSGVTQTPKHLITATGQRVTLRCSPRSGDLSVYWYQQSLDQGLQFLIQYYNGEERAKGNILERFSAQQFPDLHSELNLSSLELGDSALYFCASSVRVAGGDEQFFGPGTRLTVL.

The rearrangement links TRBV14 to TRBJ2-2; TRBD1 is a possible D gene (6 bases). Trimming cost V 5 bases and J 3 bases, with 13 bases left between them. The CDR3 is 15 residues long. From germline, CDR1 is SGHDN and CDR2 FVKESK. The CDR3 DNA reads as TGTGCCAGCAGCTCCTATGAGGGGGACACCGGGGAGCTGTTTTTT. This sequence encodes CASSSYEGDTGELFF. Using reference TRBV14 and TRBJ2-2 for the parts outside the CDR3, the full variable domain is EAGVTQFPSHSVIEKGQTVTLRCDPISGHDNLYWYRRVMGKEIKFLLHFVKESKQDESGMPNNRFLAERTGGTYSTLKVQPAELEDSGVYFCASSSYEGDTGELFFGEGSRLTVL.

The V gene is TRBV18, the J gene TRBJ1-2, with no clear D. Trimming cost V 0 bases and J 1 base, with 9 bases left between them. CDR3 length equals 15 residues. Germline V CDR1 and CDR2: KGHSH, LQKENI. The DNA of the CDR3 is TGTGCCAGCTCACCACCTGATAGAAATAACTATGGCTACACCTTC. It is translated as CASSPPDRNNYGYTF.

The chain combines TRBV25-1 with TRBJ1-4; D uncertain. CDR3 length equals 15 residues. With 0 bases removed from V and 1 base from J, the gap between germline ends came to 6 bases. The V gene's germline CDR1 is MGHDK and CDR2 SYGVNS. The CDR3 DNA is TGTGCCAGCAGTGAATACAGGCTAACTAATGAAAAACTGTTTTTT. Translation: CASSEYRLTNEKLFF. The entire variable domain, with the rest obtained from reference TRBV25-1 and TRBJ1-4, is as follows: EADIYQTPRYLVIGTGKKITLECSQTMGHDKMYWYQQDPGMELHLIHYSYGVNSTEKGDLSSESTVSRIRTEHFPLTLESARPSHTSQYLCASSEYRLTNEKLFFGSGTQLSVL.

The chain combines TRBV27 with TRBJ2-5; the D gene is possibly TRBD1 (5 bases). Germline loops: CDR1 MNHEY, CDR2 SMNVEV (reference sequence). Between the trimmed V and J ends, which lost 5 bases and 5 bases, there was a span of 12 bases. The CDR3 is made up of 13 amino acids. The CDR3: CASSRRGYETQYF. Here the CDR3 DNA reads TGTGCCAGCAGTCGAAGGGGTTATGAGACCCAGTACTTC.